Below are 12 T cell receptor beta chains sequenced from a single sample in a study of blood T cell repertoires in COVID-19. Measured with immunoSEQ multiplex PCR; TCRdb has only the in-frame clones, and not every one. Here the sample spans 400,000 or so clones, around 89% being singletons. The sequenced material came from peripheral blood. Receptor source: a middle-aged woman with COVID-19, enrolled during active disease.

V and J are TRBV21-1 and TRBJ1-6; the table's D call of TRBD1 was not tested on the DNA. TRBV21-1 is termed a pseudogene. The CDR3 runs to 15 residues. CDR3 sequence: CASSGQGQYNSPLHF. CDR3 bases: TGTGCCAGCAGCGGTCAGGGACAGTATAATTCACCCCTCCACTTT.

Only one count was recorded for this clone. The chain employs TRBV7-2 and TRBJ1-4, with D unresolved. This CDR3 is 16 amino acids long. The germline V and J ends were trimmed by 5 bases and 7 bases, with 20 bases remaining between them. Germline CDR1 SGHTA, CDR2 FQGNSA. CDR3 residues: CASSQQQIRSSEKLFF. Here the CDR3 DNA reads TGTGCCAGCAGCCAACAGCAAATTCGCTCCTCTGAAAAACTGTTTTTT.

The rearrangement links TRBV28 to TRBJ1-2; D is ambiguous. The CDR3 has 13 residues. Looked up from germline, CDR1 is MDHEN and CDR2 is SYDVKM. V lost 5 bases, J lost 8 bases, and 15 bases lay in between. This chain's CDR3 is CASSGRVSGGYTF. Written as DNA, the CDR3 is TGTGCCAGCAGTGGCCGGGTCTCGGGAGGCTACACCTTC.

V gene TRBV7-2 combines with J gene TRBJ1-2; 7 bases match TRBD1. Trimming at V came to 4 bases and at J to 3 bases, leaving 5 bases not matched to a gene. The germline V gene encodes CDR1 SGHTA and CDR2 FQGNSA. The CDR3 extends over 14 amino acids. CDR3 sequence reads: CASSSLTGDYGYTF. CDR3 DNA: TGTGCCAGCAGCTCCCTTACAGGGGACTATGGCTACACCTTC.

The rearrangement links TRBV2 to TRBJ2-1, with TRBD2 matching 8 bases. V trimming: 4 bases; J trimming: 8 bases; junction bases outside the gene matches: 7. CDR1 SNHLY and CDR2 FYNNEI come from the germline V gene. This CDR3 contains 14 residues. As DNA, the CDR3 is TGTGCCAGCAGTGGGGCGGGAGGCGGAGATGAGCAGTTCTTC. Translating it yields CASSGAGGGDEQFF.

As regards this clone: Other DNA sequences of this sample code for an identical CDR3. The chain couples TRBV11-2 to TRBJ2-5; 7 bases map to TRBD2. Per germline, CDR1 SGHAT and CDR2 FQNNGV. The CDR3 totals 15 residues. Losses at the gene ends were 1 base for V and 1 base for J; bases not matched to a gene: 3. The CDR3 is CASSLAGGLQETQYF. In DNA form, the CDR3 reads TGTGCCAGCAGCTTAGCGGGAGGCCTCCAAGAGACCCAGTACTTC. The whole variable domain, remainder taken from reference TRBV11-2 and TRBJ2-5, is EAGVAQSPRYKIIEKRQSVAFWCNPISGHATLYWYQQILGQGPKLLIQFQNNGVVDDSQLPKDRFSAERLKGVDSTLKIQPAKLEDSAVYLCASSLAGGLQETQYFGPGTRLLVL.

The chain employs TRBV28 and TRBJ1-3; D possibly corresponds to TRBD1 (6 bases). V was pared by 6 bases and J by 0 bases, with 18 bases between. The CDR3 sequence is 17 residues long. Germline V lookup: CDR1 MDHEN, CDR2 SYDVKM. CDR3 sequence reads: CASSSQWGRYSGNTIYF. DNA for the CDR3: TGTGCCAGCAGCTCCCAATGGGGGCGATACTCTGGAAACACCATATATTTT.

Worth noting for this clone: The same CDR3 can be traced to other DNA sequences in this sample. V gene TRBV3-1 (or the pseudogene TRBV3-2) combines with J gene TRBJ2-7, with unresolved D. The CDR3 is 12 amino acids. CDR1 and CDR2 from the germline V gene are LGHDT and YNNKEL (reference sequence). V lost 4 bases and J lost 2, with 6 bases in between. CDR3 region: CASSPRTYEQYF. CDR3 bases: TGTGCCAGCAGCCCGCGAACCTACGAGCAGTACTTC.

The chain employs TRBV19 and TRBJ1-1, with D unclear. The V end lost 9 bases, the J end lost 2 bases, and 19 bases lay between the germline ends. CDR1 and CDR2 (germline): LNHDA, SQIVND (reference sequence). The CDR3 totals 15 residues. Here the CDR3 DNA reads TGTGCCAGCCGTTCACTTTGGTCTTACAACACTGAAGCTTTCTTT. This gives the protein CASRSLWSYNTEAFF.

The chain carries TRBV2 and TRBJ1-1; D uncertain. CDR3 size: 15 residues. CDR1 is SNHLY, CDR2 FYNNEI, per germline. Trimming cost V 4 bases and J 1 base, with 13 bases left between them. The DNA of the CDR3 is TGTGCCAGCAGTGCCAAGACGGGAAAGAACACTGAAGCTTTCTTT. It encodes CASSAKTGKNTEAFF.

The chain carries TRBV6-5 and TRBJ2-7; the D gene is possibly TRBD1 (6 bases). The V end was cut by 8 bases, the J end by 0 bases, with 8 bases between. The CDR3 extends over 12 amino acids. The germline V gene encodes CDR1 MNHEY and CDR2 SVGAGI. CDR3 sequence reads: CASRDTSYEQYF. CDR3 bases: TGTGCCAGCCGGGACACCTCCTACGAGCAGTACTTC.

On this clone: Distinct nucleotide sequences in the sample also encode this CDR3. The chain links TRBV5-4 to TRBJ2-5; D perhaps matches TRBD2 (6 bases). Trimming removed 2 bases from V and 2 bases from J, with 7 bases in between. The CDR3 has 13 amino acids. Germline V CDR1 and CDR2: SGHNT, YYREEE (reference sequence). This CDR3 reads CASSFAGQETQYF. CDR3 nucleotide sequence: TGTGCCAGCAGCTTTGCGGGACAAGAGACCCAGTACTTC.